This TCR beta chain came from a study of cytomegalovirus exposure and HLA in healthy donors (dated by TCRdb to about 2017). Some background on the complete study: According to an earlier analysis of around 600 of the donors, some 170 million T cells yielded 117 million unique TCR beta sequences and approximately 300 Gb of sequence data. The T cell repertoires of around 670 subjects were profiled by immunosequencing and related to cytomegalovirus serostatus. To study patterns of TCR occurrence, a later analysis re-analyzed previously published TCR beta repertoires from under 750 donors and added high-resolution HLA genotyping. High-throughput TCR immunosequencing, statistical association of individual TCRs with disease status, and machine learning were combined to predict cytomegalovirus infection status. The number of donors typed differed by locus, with roughly 629-640 for A, B, C, DRB1 and DQB1, 522 for DQA1, 600 to 610 for DPA1, and some 470 for DPB1. Both class I and class II loci were covered by HLA typing, at four-digit resolution. All discovery cohort repertoires had been generated using a single sequencing platform. Roughly 310 gigabases of sequencing data and roughly 90 million unique TCR sequences were included in an early release covering several hundred HLA-typed donors. Genome-wide SNP genotypes for about 65% of the 666 donors were used in a later genetic analysis, which treated that subset as a discovery cohort. Because of strong linkage in the cohort, four or five DR-DQ haplotypes were treated as single units for association and clustering. Among around 400 genotyped donors of the cohort, an average of around 250,000 unique TCR beta nucleotide sequences was sequenced per donor, of which about 18% were non-productive. In the later analysis, no new phenotypic data were used to find candidate immune exposures; instead, reliance was placed on TCR beta sequences and their occurrence across donors. Donor age, sex, ethnicity and CMV serostatus were compiled alongside the repertoire data. The aim of the study was to test whether cataloging public T cell receptors could identify signatures of past pathogen exposure. Among the approximately 430 genotyped donors, under 90% belonged to the genetic ancestry cluster associated with self-reported Caucasian donors. In addition to the first cohort of approximately 650 subjects, a separate validation cohort of 120 different subjects was used. An earlier analysis of around 580 of the donors used high-throughput TCR beta sequencing to judge whether each TCR beta V gene segment behaved as functional or pseudogenic.

Inclusive of the bounding cysteine and phenylalanine, the CDR3 is 13 residues long. Just CDR3 DNA is preserved here, 39 bases in frame from base 1. For CDR1 and CDR2, the germline V gene lists MDHEN and SYDVKM. Points the paper makes about the study in general: An association between a missense DCLRE1C variant and V-gene and J-gene trimming of TCR beta chains was found in a later genetic analysis and replicated in an independent cohort. At a false discovery rate of 0.05, a later analysis linked 16,951 TCR beta sequences to specific HLA alleles. The classifier was reported to diagnose cytomegalovirus status with high specificity and sensitivity in both the original cohort and the validation cohort. In a later analysis, the rate of TCR association differed among HLA loci, with DRB1 alleles having the most associated TCRs and HLA-C alleles having the fewest. In vitro tests confirmed that a few of the cytomegalovirus-associated TCR beta chains recognize cytomegalovirus antigens. The earlier analysis of some 540 of the donors excluded approximately 15 rarely observed V segments, including chromosome 9 orphons, because counts were too low. When HLA alleles, especially DR and DQ, strongly co-occurred, TCR associations were difficult to assign to individual alleles. A later analysis found that HLA-associated TCR beta chains were more clonally expanded and had lower generation probabilities than equally common non-associated chains. According to a later analysis, parvovirus B19, influenza, CMV and Epstein-Barr virus appeared linked to several top co-occurrence clusters. According to a later genetic analysis, donors in an Asian-associated ancestry cluster had fewer N-insertions in productive TCRs than the approximately 710-donor mean. Most TCR sequences were observed very rarely across donors, whereas some public TCRs were present in many individuals. A cluster of highly shared sequence variants was judged likely to represent a technical artifact of the sequencing pipeline. According to the authors, the approach could potentially be generalized to other disease states and immunological phenotypes. A further reported finding was that TCR beta sequences accurately predicted the HLA-A and HLA-B alleles for most subjects in the first cohort. Sequencing depth was assumed to be roughly uniform across donors in the presence/absence analyses, though that assumption may not hold. The study gave a list of some 150 TCR beta chains associated with cytomegalovirus. According to a later analysis, most CMV-associated TCR beta chains appeared to be HLA-restricted, and the HLA associations seemed to be driven largely by CMV exposure. Because some donors lacked HLA typing at each locus, the association tests relied only on the typed subset. For the cohort, immune exposure information was limited to CMV serostatus. Some IMGT-functional V segments, including TRBV6-2 and TRBV6-3, could not be told apart with the 87-base-pair reads, so those segments were excluded. Correlated functional status among segregating V segments might reflect linkage disequilibrium, but an unknown experimental factor could not be ruled out. Only TCR beta chains were sequenced in this cohort, and the absence of alpha or paired-chain data limited detectable features. In an earlier analysis of some 540 of the donors, most TCR beta V segments appeared in productive rearrangements about 87% or about 30% of the time, broadly matching IMGT annotations.

This clone is a singleton in its sample. Its binding antigen is unknown. No much larger clonotype is one base removed from it; base qualities were not supplied. The library was prepared using the immunoSEQ multiplex PCR assay. The multiplex PCR relied on a mix of 60 forward primers for TCR Vbeta segments and 13 reverse primers for TCR Jbeta segments. A multiplex PCR assay on genomic DNA amplified the CDR3 region of rearranged TCR beta genes. The Illumina HiSeq System was used to sequence the amplified TCR beta libraries as 87-base-pair reads. On the study's bioinformatics: In a later analysis, tens of millions of unique TCR beta chains were counted across the 650 to 750 repertoires, and approximately 9.9 million of these chains were shared by at least two donors. Raw reads were error-corrected and collapsed into unique sequences by a nearest-neighbor algorithm in which closely related sequences were merged to remove PCR and sequencing errors. To assign V, D and J gene segments, CDR3 sequences were aligned to IMGT reference sequences. For a sequence to be retained, at least a six-nucleotide match to both a V gene segment and a J gene segment was required. A rearrangement was called productive if the CDR3 had no stop codons and remained in frame with V and J, and every other rearrangement was called non-productive. Following IMGT convention, CDR3 was defined as the stretch from the second conserved V-encoded cysteine up to the conserved J-encoded phenylalanine. The earlier analysis of about 500 of the donors excluded sequences that lacked an unambiguous match to a single V gene segment. In an earlier analysis of several hundred of the donors, V segments were called functional above 56.7% productive rearrangements and were called segregating when the between-donor standard deviation exceeded 5%. To diagnose cytomegalovirus status from the catalog of TCR beta chain sequences, a statistical classification framework was built. A later analysis assigned V and J genes by comparing TCR nucleotide sequences with IMGT/GENE-DB human TR gene sequences. Using the TCRdist pipeline, a later analysis assigned CDR3 sequences along with most-parsimonious VDJ recombination scenarios. In a later analysis, every TCR beta chain was defined by the combination of its CDR3 amino acid sequence and its V-gene family, and reads without a unique V-gene family were dropped. A later analysis removed 550 to 650 highly shared, low-generation-probability nucleotide sequences to deal with suspected cross-contamination and a sequencing artifact. In a later analysis, a clonal expansion index for each public chain was calculated from normalized within-repertoire ranks of inferred template counts. A later analysis computed generation probabilities with a VDJ recombination model fitted to out-of-frame rearrangements, and checked the results against IGoR. A later analysis scored TCR-TCR, TCR-HLA and TCR-CMV co-occurrence with hypergeometric tests, applying a repertoire-size bias correction to TCR pairs. False discovery rates were estimated in a later analysis by permuting HLA or CMV assignments 20 times. In a later analysis, co-occurring TCRs were grouped with DBSCAN, and TCRdist sequence similarity was added when clustering was performed within HLA-allele-positive subsets. For co-occurrence clustering, repertoires with fewer than 30,000 or more than 120,000 public chains were excluded, along with roughly 5 repertoires with anomalous nucleotide sharing. TCRdb holds this immuneACCESS table with in-frame rearrangements only. Some clones are missing; in checked studies, unresolved V genes explain under half, and the rest has no known cause. Clonal size and the V and J genes are those of that table, whereas D and trimming came from the DNA. Across this sample there are under 150,000 clones, with roughly 78% seen only once. 2.5% to 3% of the sample goes to the ten largest clones.

The cohort consisted of hundreds of healthy bone marrow donors. At the time of sampling, all cohort members were nominally healthy, though unrecorded immune exposures were likely present. The donor tested CMV seronegative and was one of the 352 seronegative cohort members. A peripheral blood sample was provided by each donor, and peripheral blood mononuclear cells were used for TCR beta sequencing. Genomic DNA was extracted from the blood cell samples with the Qiagen DNeasy Blood Extraction Kit. The V and J genes are TRBV28 and TRBJ2-5, and perhaps TRBD1 as D gene, on 6 matching bases. The J call may not be correct, given that the DNA end is closer to TRBJ2-7. This sequence originates from a man aged 25 to 40 in good health and CMV-seronegative. The sequenced sample consisted of PBMCs. The DNA sequence is as follows: TGTGCCAGCAGTTTAACAGGGACCTACGAGCAGTACTTC. Its protein product is CASSLTGTYEQYF.